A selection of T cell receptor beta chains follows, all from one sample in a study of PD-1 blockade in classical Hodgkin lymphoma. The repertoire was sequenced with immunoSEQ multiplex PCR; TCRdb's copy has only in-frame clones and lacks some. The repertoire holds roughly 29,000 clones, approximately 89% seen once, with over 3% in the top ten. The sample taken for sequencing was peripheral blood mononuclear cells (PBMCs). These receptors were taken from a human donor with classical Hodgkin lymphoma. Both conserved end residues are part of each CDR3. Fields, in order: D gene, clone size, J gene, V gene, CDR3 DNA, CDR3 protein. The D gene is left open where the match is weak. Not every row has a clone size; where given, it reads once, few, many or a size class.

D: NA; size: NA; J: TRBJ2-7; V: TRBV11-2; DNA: TGTGCCAGCAGTTTGAACTCCGGTCCCTACGAGCAGTACTTC; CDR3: CASSLNSGPYEQYF
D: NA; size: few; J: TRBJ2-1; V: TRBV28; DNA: TGTGCCAGCAGTTTTGGATGGGGGGCGAGGAATGAGCAGTTCTTC; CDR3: CASSFGWGARNEQFF
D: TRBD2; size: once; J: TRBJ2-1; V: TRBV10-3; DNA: TGTGCCATCAGTGAGGGGGCTAGCGGCAAGTACAATGAGCAGTTCTTC; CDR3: CAISEGASGKYNEQFF
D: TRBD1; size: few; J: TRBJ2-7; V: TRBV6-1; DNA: TGTGCCAGCAGCCCCGGACAGGGATGGTCCGAGCAGTACTTC; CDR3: CASSPGQGWSEQYF
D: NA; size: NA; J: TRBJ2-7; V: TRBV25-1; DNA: TGTGCCAGCAGTACTGGAGGGAATCCGAGCGAGCAGTACTTC; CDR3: CASSTGGNPSEQYF
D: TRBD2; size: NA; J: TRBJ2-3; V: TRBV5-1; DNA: TGCGCCAGCAGCTTAGGACTAGCGGGCACAGATACGCAGTATTTT; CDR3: CASSLGLAGTDTQYF
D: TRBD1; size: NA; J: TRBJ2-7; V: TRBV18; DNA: TGTGCCAGCTCACAGCCGGGACAGGGGGACCCCTACGAGCAGTACTTC; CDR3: CASSQPGQGDPYEQYF
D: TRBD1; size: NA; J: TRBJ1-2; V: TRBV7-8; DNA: TGTGCCAGCAGTGAATCCGGGACAGCTAACTATGGCTACACCTTC; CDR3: CASSESGTANYGYTF
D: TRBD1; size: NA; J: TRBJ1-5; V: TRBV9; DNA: TGTGCCAGCAGCATGGGACAGTATAGCAATCAGCCCCAGCATTTT; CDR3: CASSMGQYSNQPQHF
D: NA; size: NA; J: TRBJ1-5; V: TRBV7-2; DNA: TGTGCCAGCAGCTTAGGACAGAGTAATCAGCCCCAGCATTTT; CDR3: CASSLGQSNQPQHF